The 31 T cell receptor beta chains below all came from one sample that was sequenced in a study of CD8+CD57+ T cells in acquired aplastic anemia. Patients chosen for sequencing had CD8+CD57+ cells that had expanded, as shown by flow cytometry. Template material for TCR beta VDJ and CDR3 profiling consisted of genomic DNA. TCRdb fed the reads into MiXCR, producing one record per CDR3 protein. The sample has 250,000 to 300,000 distinct CDR3 sequences, 45% to 65% seen once. Specimen: sorted CD4+, CD8+, or CD8+CD57+ T cells (not recorded which) from PBMCs. The receptors were sampled from a human donor with aplastic anemia.

This clonotype was counted between two and nine times. The chain couples TRBV10-3 to TRBJ2-5, with 10 bases matching TRBD2. Germline V gene data show CDR1 as ENHRY and CDR2 as SYGVKD. Losses at the gene ends were 5 bases for V and 4 bases for J; bases not matched to a gene: 4. CDR3 length: 14 residues. The CDR3 bases are TGTGCCATCAGTACAATAGCGGGAGGAGAGACCCAGTACTTC. Translating it yields CAISTIAGGETQYF.

This clonotype appeared many times. This chain uses TRBV6-6 with TRBJ2-1, with D tentatively TRBD1 (6 bases). Germline V CDR1 and CDR2: MNHNY, SVGAGI (reference sequence). This CDR3 has 16 residues. Deletions cut 4 bases from V and 3 bases from J, with 16 bases between. The CDR3 spells CASSSPPGDNYNEQFF. The CDR3 coding sequence is TGTGCCAGCAGTTCCCCTCCAGGGGACAACTACAATGAGCAGTTCTTC.

The chain employs TRBV6-4 and TRBJ2-1, with D perhaps matching TRBD2 (7 bases). Per germline, CDR1 MRHNA and CDR2 SNTAGT. There are 16 residues in the CDR3. Deletions cut 2 bases from V and 8 bases from J, with 19 bases between. The CDR3 sequence: CASSDKRGGATDEQFF. The DNA of the CDR3 is TGTGCCAGCAGTGACAAGAGAGGGGGGGCCACTGATGAGCAGTTCTTC.

J is TRBJ1-6 and V is TRBV2; the match to TRBD1 covers 9 bases. Looked up from germline, CDR1 is SNHLY and CDR2 is FYNNEI. The CDR3 is 15 residues long. Trimming cost V 1 base and J 8 bases; bases outside gene matches: 3. The CDR3 is CASSEGWTGDSPLHF. CDR3 nucleotide sequence: TGTGCCAGCAGTGAAGGATGGACAGGGGATTCACCCCTCCACTTT.

This clonotype was observed a handful of times. The chain combines TRBV7-2 with TRBJ2-7; D unresolved. V was trimmed by 3 bases and J by 1 base, leaving 7 bases between them. The germline V gene has CDR1 SGHTA and CDR2 FQGNSA. The CDR3 spans 13 residues. The CDR3, as DNA: TGTGCCAGCAGCTTGGCCAGATCCTACGAGCAGTACTTC. It is translated as CASSLARSYEQYF.

The V gene is TRBV6-6, the J gene TRBJ2-7, with TRBD2 as a possible D gene (5 bases). This CDR3 is 15 amino acids long. CDR1 and CDR2 from the germline V gene are MNHNY and SVGAGI (reference sequence). The germline V and J ends were trimmed by 0 bases and 4 bases, with 13 bases remaining between them. In DNA form, the CDR3 reads TGTGCCAGCAGTTACTCGTTGGGCAGGAGGTACGAGCAGTACTTC. It yields the protein CASSYSLGRRYEQYF.

The chain is built from TRBV10-3 and TRBJ2-5; tentatively, D is TRBD1 (6 bases). The germline V and J ends were trimmed by 2 bases and 7 bases, with 20 bases remaining between them. Germline assignment: CDR1 ENHRY and CDR2 SYGVKD. CDR3 size: 16 residues. The CDR3: CAISEGGQAIFGTQYF. In DNA, the CDR3 is TGTGCCATCAGTGAGGGGGGACAAGCGATATTTGGGACCCAGTACTTC.

This clonotype was detected only a few times. The chain recombines TRBV24-1 with TRBJ2-1, with TRBD1 matching over 7 bases. The CDR3 is 12 residues long. The germline V gene has CDR1 KGHDR and CDR2 SFDVKD. The V segment lost 6 bases and the J segment 9 bases; nucleotides outside the gene matches: 4. As DNA, the CDR3 is TGTGCCACCAGTAAGACAGGGATTGAGCAGTTCTTC. It yields the protein CATSKTGIEQFF.

The genes are TRBV10-3 and TRBJ1-1; D is undetermined. Per the germline V gene, CDR1 is ENHRY and CDR2 is SYGVKD. V was cut by 0 bases and J by 2 bases, with 13 bases left in between. The CDR3 sequence is 16 residues long. CDR3: CAISESNGRINTEAFF. The CDR3 region has the DNA TGTGCCATCAGTGAGTCGAATGGACGGATTAACACTGAAGCTTTCTTT.

This clonotype appeared once. This sequence joins TRBV7-8 and TRBJ2-3; D is perhaps TRBD2 (6 bases). CDR3 length equals 17 residues. Trimming shortened V by 5 bases and J by 1 base, and 19 bases separated the two germline ends. In germline, CDR1 is SGHVS, CDR2 FQNEAQ. CDR3 amino acids: CASSPRVGASGTDTQYF. The CDR3, as DNA: TGTGCCAGCAGCCCCCGAGTAGGGGCTAGCGGCACAGATACGCAGTATTTT.

This clonotype was recorded a few times. This chain joins TRBV7-8 and TRBJ2-7; TRBD1 aligns across 7 bases. V lost 0 bases and J lost 2; bases outside the gene matches: 1. CDR1 is SGHVS and CDR2 is FQNEAQ in the germline V gene. The CDR3 totals 14 residues. CDR3 loop: CASSLATGPYEQYF. The CDR3 DNA reads TGTGCCAGCAGCTTAGCGACAGGGCCCTACGAGCAGTACTTC. The entire variable domain, with the rest obtained from reference TRBV7-8 and TRBJ2-7, is as follows: GAGVSQSPRYKVAKRGQDVALRCDPISGHVSLFWYQQALGQGPEFLTYFQNEAQLDKSGLPSDRFFAERPEGSVSTLKIQRTQQEDSAVYLCASSLATGPYEQYFGPGTRLTVT.

The V call is TRBV5-1, the J call TRBJ1-3; TRBD1 might be the D (5 bases). Germline loops: CDR1 SGHRS, CDR2 YFSETQ. V lost 4 bases to trimming and J lost 2 bases, with 16 bases between them. This CDR3 region has 16 residues. CDR3 residues: CASSGTSRAAGNTIYF. CDR3 coding DNA: TGCGCCAGCAGCGGCACAAGCAGGGCGGCTGGAAACACCATATATTTT.

On this clonotype itself: Because it lacks the conserved phenylalanine or tryptophan at the end, this CDR3 is likely a read error. This chain joins TRBV7-9 and TRBJ1-6; a possible D gene is TRBD1 (5 bases). The ends were cut back, 0 bases at V and 9 bases at J, with 12 bases in the middle. The germline V gene has CDR1 SEHNR and CDR2 FQNEAQ (reference sequence). CDR3 length: 15 residues. CDR3 DNA: TGTGCCAGCAGCTTAGCGGTAGAAAGGGGTTCACCCCTCCACTTG. This translates into CASSLAVERGSPLHL.

The V gene is TRBV7-2, the J gene TRBJ2-1; TRBD2 agrees at 13 bases. Trimming cost V 5 bases and J 7 bases; bases outside gene matches: 5. This CDR3 has 15 residues. The V gene's germline CDR1 is SGHTA and CDR2 FQGNSA. The CDR3 reads CASSPGLAGANEQFF. CDR3 bases: TGTGCCAGCAGCCCAGGACTAGCGGGAGCAAATGAGCAGTTCTTC.

On this clonotype: One end of the junction is discordant with germline, which a read error may explain. The gene calls are TRBV7-7 and TRBJ2-5; unclear D gene. The CDR3 is 13 amino acids. Germline values: CDR1 SSHAT, CDR2 FNYEAQ (reference sequence). The CDR3 region is CASSLVQGETQYF. The CDR3 region has the DNA TGTGCTAGCAGCTTAGTGCAAGGAGAGACCCAGTACTTC.

The V and J genes are TRBV14 and TRBJ1-2, with D uncertain. The CDR3 covers 12 residues. Per germline, CDR1 SGHDN and CDR2 FVKESK. V was cut by 2 bases and J by 5 bases, with 6 bases left in between. CDR3 protein: CASSQTLYGYTF. CDR3 in DNA: TGTGCCAGCAGCCAAACGTTGTATGGCTACACCTTC.

The rearrangement uses TRBV7-2 and TRBJ2-7; 8 positions agree with TRBD2. From germline, CDR1 is SGHTA and CDR2 FQGNSA. V was clipped by 2 bases and J by 2 bases; unmatched bases: 5. The CDR3 has 15 residues. CDR3 DNA: TGTGCCAGCAGCTTATGGAGCGGGGGAACCTACGAGCAGTACTTC. It encodes CASSLWSGGTYEQYF.

The chain combines TRBV7-6 with TRBJ2-7; D may be TRBD2 (6 bases). The V end was cut by 5 bases, the J end by 5 bases, with 13 bases between. The CDR3 is 13 amino acids. Germline V CDR1 and CDR2: SGHVS, FNYEAQ. The CDR3 reads CASSPGTWDEQYF. The CDR3 nucleotides are TGTGCCAGCAGCCCTGGGACTTGGGACGAGCAGTACTTC. The full variable domain, with the rest looked up from reference TRBV7-6 and TRBJ2-7, is GAGVSQSPRYKVTKRGQDVALRCDPISGHVSLYWYRQALGQGPEFLTYFNYEAQQDKSGLPNDRFSAERPEGSISTLTIQRTEQRDSAMYRCASSPGTWDEQYFGPGTRLTVT.

This clonotype occurred a few times. It may be a read error: a sequence one base away is much more abundant. The chain combines TRBV19 with TRBJ2-7; TRBD1 might be the D (6 bases). The CDR3 has 16 residues. V dropped 4 bases and J dropped 2 bases, with 18 bases sitting between them. The germline CDR1 and CDR2 sequences are LNHDA and SQIVND (reference sequence). This CDR3 reads CASSSKQGAVPYEQYF. As DNA, the CDR3 is TGTGCCAGTAGTAGCAAACAGGGTGCGGTGCCCTACGAGCAGTACTTC.

The chain carries TRBV2 and TRBJ1-1, with D perhaps matching TRBD1 (5 bases). Between the trimmed V and J ends, which lost 7 bases and 5 bases, there was a span of 8 bases. Germline V gives CDR1 SNHLY, CDR2 FYNNEI. The length of the CDR3 is 11 residues. The CDR3 nucleotides are TGTGCCAGCACATGGGGGACTGAAGCTTTCTTT. As protein: CASTWGTEAFF.

Only a few counts were recorded for this clonotype. This chain connects TRBV25-1 to TRBJ2-7; D ambiguous. There are 15 residues in the CDR3. The germline V and J ends were trimmed by 1 base and 0 bases, with 10 bases remaining between them. Germline values: CDR1 MGHDK, CDR2 SYGVNS. CDR3 residues: CASSELGINSYEQYF. The CDR3 DNA is TGTGCCAGCAGTGAATTGGGTATTAACTCCTACGAGCAGTACTTC.

This clonotype turned up a few times. The chain combines TRBV20-1 with TRBJ1-6; 8 bases map to TRBD1. This CDR3 contains 14 residues. The germline gives CDR1 DFQATT, CDR2 SNEGSKA (reference sequence). Unmatched junction bases numbered 9, after V lost 4 bases and J lost 10 bases. The CDR3 nucleotides are TGCAGTGCTAAGCCCGGGACAGGTGAATCACCCCTCCACTTT. It is translated as CSAKPGTGESPLHF.

This clonotype was seen repeatedly, ten times or more. The chain links TRBV19 to TRBJ2-1; D is unresolved. The CDR3 sequence is 13 residues long. Germline V CDR1 and CDR2: LNHDA, SQIVND (reference sequence). V was pared by 3 bases and J by 8 bases, with 11 bases between. This CDR3 reads CASSISRRDEQFF. The CDR3 DNA follows: TGTGCCAGTAGTATCTCTCGGCGAGATGAGCAGTTCTTC.

Ten or more counts support this clonotype. The chain couples TRBV15 to TRBJ2-5; D is possibly TRBD2 (5 bases). Deletions cut 0 bases from V and 1 base from J, with 9 bases between. This CDR3 region has 15 residues. In germline, CDR1 is LNHNV, CDR2 YYDKDF (reference sequence). CDR3 region: CATSRDIGSQETQYF. The CDR3 DNA is TGTGCCACCAGCAGAGATATAGGGAGCCAAGAGACCCAGTACTTC.

This rearrangement joins TRBV19 to TRBJ2-2; D uncertain. Trimming pared 5 bases from V and 1 base from J, leaving 8 bases between. The germline V gene has CDR1 LNHDA and CDR2 SQIVND (reference sequence). There are 14 residues in the CDR3. This chain's CDR3 is CASSADLNTGELFF. DNA for the CDR3: TGTGCCAGTAGTGCGGATTTGAACACCGGGGAGCTGTTTTTT.

The CDR3: CSARDQGDTEAFF. The CDR3 DNA follows: TGCAGTGCTAGAGATCAGGGGGACACTGAAGCTTTCTTT. The chain links TRBV20-1 to TRBJ1-1, with 7 bases matching TRBD1. V lost 0 bases, J lost 3 bases, and 1 base stayed unmatched. The length of the CDR3 is 13 residues. The germline V gene has CDR1 DFQATT and CDR2 SNEGSKA (reference sequence).

This sequence joins TRBV5-1 and TRBJ1-5; D not resolved. The CDR3 sequence is 13 residues long. CDR1 and CDR2 from the germline V gene are SGHRS and YFSETQ. Trimming pared 4 bases from V and 0 bases from J, leaving 5 bases between. This CDR3 reads CASSHSSNQPQHF. CDR3 nucleotides: TGCGCCAGCAGCCACTCTAGCAATCAGCCCCAGCATTTT.

The rearrangement links TRBV5-1 to TRBJ1-1; TRBD1 matches at 8 bases. Trimming cost V 3 bases and J 2 bases; bases outside gene matches: 6. The CDR3 has 15 residues. Germline CDR1 SGHRS, CDR2 YFSETQ. CDR3: CASSSGTGGNTEAFF. CDR3 nucleotides: TGCGCCAGCAGCTCAGGGACAGGAGGAAACACTGAAGCTTTCTTT.

This clonotype is a singleton in its sample. Mismatch with germline at one junction end may stem from a read error. J is TRBJ2-7 and V is TRBV25-1, with 9 nucleotides matching TRBD1. Germline loops: CDR1 MGHDK, CDR2 SYGVNS. CDR3 size: 16 residues. This chain's CDR3 is CACSGSRDRETVEQYF. In DNA form, the CDR3 reads TGTGCCTGCAGTGGGTCCCGGGACAGGGAGACGGTGGAGCAGTACTTC.

The chain combines TRBV7-9 with TRBJ1-2, with D possibly TRBD1 on 5 matching bases. The germline V gene has CDR1 SEHNR and CDR2 FQNEAQ (reference sequence). The CDR3 is 14 residues long. V shed 4 bases and J shed 8 bases, with 17 bases lying between them. CDR3 sequence (DNA): TGTGCCAGCAGCTCAAGGGACGGGTGGTCGGGCTACACCTTC. Translating it yields CASSSRDGWSGYTF.

V and J are TRBV20-1 and TRBJ2-7; D possibly uses TRBD1 or TRBD2 (5 bases each). V was trimmed by 2 bases and J by 2 bases, leaving 13 bases between them. The CDR3 extends over 14 amino acids. Per germline, CDR1 DFQATT and CDR2 SNEGSKA (reference sequence). The CDR3 spells CSARTGREPYEQYF. Here the CDR3 DNA reads TGCAGTGCTAGAACGGGGCGAGAGCCCTACGAGCAGTACTTC.